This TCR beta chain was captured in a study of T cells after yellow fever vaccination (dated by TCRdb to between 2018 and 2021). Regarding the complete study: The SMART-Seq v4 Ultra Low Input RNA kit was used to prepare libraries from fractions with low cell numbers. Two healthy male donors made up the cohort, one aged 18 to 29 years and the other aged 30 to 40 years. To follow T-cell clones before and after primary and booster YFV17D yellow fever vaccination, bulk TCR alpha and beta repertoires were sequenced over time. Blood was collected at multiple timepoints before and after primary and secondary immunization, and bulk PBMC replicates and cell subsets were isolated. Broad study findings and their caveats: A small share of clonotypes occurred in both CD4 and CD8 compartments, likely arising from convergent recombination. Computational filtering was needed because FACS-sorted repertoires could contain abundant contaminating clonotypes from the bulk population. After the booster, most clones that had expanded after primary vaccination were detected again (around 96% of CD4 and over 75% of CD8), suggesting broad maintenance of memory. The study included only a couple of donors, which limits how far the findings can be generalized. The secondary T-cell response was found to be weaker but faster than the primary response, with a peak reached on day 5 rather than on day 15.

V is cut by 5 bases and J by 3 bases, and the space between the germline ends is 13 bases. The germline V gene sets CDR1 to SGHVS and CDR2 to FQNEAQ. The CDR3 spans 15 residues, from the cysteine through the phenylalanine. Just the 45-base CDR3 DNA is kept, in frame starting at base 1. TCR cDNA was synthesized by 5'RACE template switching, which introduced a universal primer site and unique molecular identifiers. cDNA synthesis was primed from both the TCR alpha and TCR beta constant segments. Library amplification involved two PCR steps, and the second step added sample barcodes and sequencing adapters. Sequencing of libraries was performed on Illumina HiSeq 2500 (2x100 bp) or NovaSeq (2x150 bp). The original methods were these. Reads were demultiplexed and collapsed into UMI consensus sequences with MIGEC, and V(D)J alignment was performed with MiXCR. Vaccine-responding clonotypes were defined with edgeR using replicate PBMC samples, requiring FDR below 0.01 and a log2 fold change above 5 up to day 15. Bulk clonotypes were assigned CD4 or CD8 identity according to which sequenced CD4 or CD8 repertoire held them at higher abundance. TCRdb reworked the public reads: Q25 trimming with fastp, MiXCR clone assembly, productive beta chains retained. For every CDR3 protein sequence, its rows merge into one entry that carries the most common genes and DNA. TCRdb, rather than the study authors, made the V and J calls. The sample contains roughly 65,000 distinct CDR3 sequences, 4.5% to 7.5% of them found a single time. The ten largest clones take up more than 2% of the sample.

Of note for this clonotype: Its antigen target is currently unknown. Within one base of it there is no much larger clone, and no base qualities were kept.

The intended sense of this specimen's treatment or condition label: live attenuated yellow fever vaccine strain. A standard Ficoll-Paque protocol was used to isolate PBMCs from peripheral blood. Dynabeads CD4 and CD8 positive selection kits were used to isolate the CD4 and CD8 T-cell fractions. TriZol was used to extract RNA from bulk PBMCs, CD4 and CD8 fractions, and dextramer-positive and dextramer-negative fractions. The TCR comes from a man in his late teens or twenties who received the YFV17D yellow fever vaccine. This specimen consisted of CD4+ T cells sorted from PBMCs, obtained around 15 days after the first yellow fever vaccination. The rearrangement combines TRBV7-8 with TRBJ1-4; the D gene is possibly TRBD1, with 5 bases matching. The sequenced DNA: TGTGCCAGCAGCCTTAGTGGGGCAGCTAATGAAAAACTGTTTTTT. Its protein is CASSLSGAANEKLFF.